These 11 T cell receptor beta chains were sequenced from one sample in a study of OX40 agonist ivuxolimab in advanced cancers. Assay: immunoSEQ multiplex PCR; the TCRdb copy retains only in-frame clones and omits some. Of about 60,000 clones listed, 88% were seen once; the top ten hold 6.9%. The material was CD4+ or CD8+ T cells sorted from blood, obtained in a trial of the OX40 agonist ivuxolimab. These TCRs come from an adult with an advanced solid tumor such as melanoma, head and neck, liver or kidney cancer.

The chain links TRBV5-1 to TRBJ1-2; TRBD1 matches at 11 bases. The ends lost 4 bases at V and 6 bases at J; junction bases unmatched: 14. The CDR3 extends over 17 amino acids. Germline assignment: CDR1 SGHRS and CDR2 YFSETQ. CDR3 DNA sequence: TGCGCCAGCAGCCCGCCCCCAGGGACAGGGGGTTTCAATGGCTACACCTTC. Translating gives CASSPPPGTGGFNGYTF.

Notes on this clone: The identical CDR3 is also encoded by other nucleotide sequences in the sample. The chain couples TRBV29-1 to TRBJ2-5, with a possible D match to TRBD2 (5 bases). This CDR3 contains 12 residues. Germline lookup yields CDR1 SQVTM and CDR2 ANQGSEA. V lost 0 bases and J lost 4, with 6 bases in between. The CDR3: CSVEDGGETQYF. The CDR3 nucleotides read TGCAGCGTTGAAGACGGAGGAGAGACCCAGTACTTC.

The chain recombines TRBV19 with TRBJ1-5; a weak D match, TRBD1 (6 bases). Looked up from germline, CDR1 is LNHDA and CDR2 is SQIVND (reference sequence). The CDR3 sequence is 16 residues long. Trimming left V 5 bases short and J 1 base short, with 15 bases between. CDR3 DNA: TGTGCCAGTAGTTCAAATGACAGGTACAGCAATCAGCCCCAGCATTTT. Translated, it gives CASSSNDRYSNQPQHF.

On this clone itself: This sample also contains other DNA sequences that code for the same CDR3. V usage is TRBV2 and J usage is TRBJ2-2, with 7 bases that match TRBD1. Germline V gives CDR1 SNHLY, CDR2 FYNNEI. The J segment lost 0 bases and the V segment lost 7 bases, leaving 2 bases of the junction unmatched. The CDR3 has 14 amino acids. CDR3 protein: CASTGQANTGELFF. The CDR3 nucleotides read TGTGCCAGCACCGGACAGGCGAACACCGGGGAGCTGTTTTTT.

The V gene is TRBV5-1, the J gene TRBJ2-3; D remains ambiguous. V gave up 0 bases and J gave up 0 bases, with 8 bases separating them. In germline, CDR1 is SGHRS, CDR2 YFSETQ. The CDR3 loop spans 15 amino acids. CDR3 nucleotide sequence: TGCGCCAGCAGCTTGGATGGGTACAGCACAGATACGCAGTATTTT. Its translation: CASSLDGYSTDTQYF.

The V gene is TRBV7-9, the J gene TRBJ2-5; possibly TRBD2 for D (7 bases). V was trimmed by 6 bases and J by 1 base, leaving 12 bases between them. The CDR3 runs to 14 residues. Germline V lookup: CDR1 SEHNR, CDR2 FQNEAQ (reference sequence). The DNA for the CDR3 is TGTGCCAGCAGTTTTGCGGGGGCCCAAGAGACCCAGTACTTC. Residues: CASSFAGAQETQYF.

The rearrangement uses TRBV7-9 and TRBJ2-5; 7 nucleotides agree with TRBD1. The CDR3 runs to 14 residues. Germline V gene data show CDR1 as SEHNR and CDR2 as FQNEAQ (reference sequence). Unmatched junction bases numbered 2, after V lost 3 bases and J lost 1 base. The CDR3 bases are TGTGCCAGCAGCTTCCCAGGGGGCCAAGAGACCCAGTACTTC. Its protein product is CASSFPGGQETQYF.

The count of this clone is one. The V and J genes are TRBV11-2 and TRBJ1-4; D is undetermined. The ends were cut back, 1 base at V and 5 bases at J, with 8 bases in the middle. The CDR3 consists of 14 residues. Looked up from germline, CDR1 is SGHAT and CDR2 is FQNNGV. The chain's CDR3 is CASSLGTLNEKLFF. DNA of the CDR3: TGTGCCAGCAGCTTAGGGACGTTAAATGAAAAACTGTTTTTT.

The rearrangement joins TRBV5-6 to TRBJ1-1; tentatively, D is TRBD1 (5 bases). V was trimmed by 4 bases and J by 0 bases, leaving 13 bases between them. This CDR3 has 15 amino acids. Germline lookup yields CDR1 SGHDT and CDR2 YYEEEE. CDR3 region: CASSPLDKLNTEAFF. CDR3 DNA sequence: TGTGCCAGCAGCCCCCTGGACAAGTTGAACACTGAAGCTTTCTTT.

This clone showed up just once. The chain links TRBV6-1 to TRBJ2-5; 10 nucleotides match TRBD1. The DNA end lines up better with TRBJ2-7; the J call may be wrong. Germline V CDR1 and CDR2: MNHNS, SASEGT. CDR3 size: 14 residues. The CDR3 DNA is TGTGCCAGCATCAGGGACAGGGGAGCCTACGAGCAGTACTTC. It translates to CASIRDRGAYEQYF.

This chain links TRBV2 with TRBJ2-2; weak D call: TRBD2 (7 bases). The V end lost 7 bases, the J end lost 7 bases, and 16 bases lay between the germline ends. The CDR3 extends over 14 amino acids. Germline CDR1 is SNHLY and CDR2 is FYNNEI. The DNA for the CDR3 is TGTGCCAGCACCTTTGGGGGGGCAGGCGGGGAGCTGTTTTTT. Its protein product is CASTFGGAGGELFF.